The clone carrying this T cell receptor (beta chain) was observed many times. The CDR3 runs to 17 residues. The germline V gene encodes CDR1 SGHKS and CDR2 YYEKEE (reference sequence). V lost 0 bases, J lost 4 bases, and 17 bases lay in between. This specimen comes from a study of CD8 T cells in ankylosing spondylitis. TCRdb re-called the 5' RACE reads through MiXCR, storing one row per CDR3 protein. The sample shows about 250,000 distinct CDR3 sequences, more than 25% of them seen only once. V and J are TRBV5-5 and TRBJ2-1; D tentatively reads TRBD1 or TRBD2 (5 bases each). The sequence was obtained from a male donor with ankylosing spondylitis or in good health (not recorded which). Sample: blood, either unsorted or a sorted T cell fraction (not recorded which). The DNA for the CDR3 is TGTGCCAGCAGCTTGGAGCTTGCGGCAGGGAGTTACAATGAGCAGTTCTTC. Translated, it gives CASSLELAAGSYNEQFF. Supplemented by reference TRBV5-5 and TRBJ2-1, the full variable domain reads DAGVTQSPTHLIKTRGQQVTLRCSPISGHKSVSWYQQVLGQGPQFIFQYYEKEERGRGNFPDRFSARQFPNYSSELNVNALLLGDSALYLCASSLELAAGSYNEQFFGPGTRLTVL.